The next 2 T cell receptor beta chains were all read from a single sample in a study of Tregs in tolerant kidney transplant recipients. Assay used: immunoSEQ multiplex PCR; TCRdb lists only in-frame clones, some missing. This sample carries tens of thousands of clones, about 90% of them seen once, and the ten largest clones take 0.7%. Sequencing input: Tregs from blood. Receptor source: a human donor in good health.

The chain has TRBV6-1 and TRBJ1-5; D gene uncertain. Trimming shortened V by 2 bases and J by 4 bases, and 15 bases separated the two germline ends. CDR3 size: 16 residues. Germline assignment: CDR1 MNHNS and CDR2 SASEGT. CDR3 protein: CASSEPVRTVNQPQHF. As DNA, the CDR3 is TGTGCCAGCAGTGAACCCGTGAGGACGGTGAATCAGCCCCAGCATTTT.

CDR3 DNA: TGTGCCTGGAGTGTCTTACAGAACTATGGCTACACCTTC. This sequence encodes CAWSVLQNYGYTF. The gene calls are TRBV30 and TRBJ1-2, with D unresolved. The V end lost 0 bases, the J end lost 2 bases, and 7 bases lay between the germline ends. This CDR3 region has 13 residues. The germline V gene has CDR1 GTSNPN and CDR2 SVGIG (reference sequence).